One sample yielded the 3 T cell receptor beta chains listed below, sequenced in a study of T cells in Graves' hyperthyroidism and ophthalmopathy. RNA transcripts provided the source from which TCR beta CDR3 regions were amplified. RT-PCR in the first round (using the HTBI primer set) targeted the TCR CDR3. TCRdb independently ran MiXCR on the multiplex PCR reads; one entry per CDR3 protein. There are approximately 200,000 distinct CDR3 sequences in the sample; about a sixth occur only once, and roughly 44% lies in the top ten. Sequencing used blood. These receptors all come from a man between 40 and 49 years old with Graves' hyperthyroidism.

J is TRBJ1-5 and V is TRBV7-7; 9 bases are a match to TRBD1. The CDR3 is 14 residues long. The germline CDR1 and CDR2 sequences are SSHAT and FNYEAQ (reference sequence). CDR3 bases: TGTGCTACCACCGGGACAGGGTCCTATCAGCCCCAGCATTTT. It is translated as CATTGTGSYQPQHF. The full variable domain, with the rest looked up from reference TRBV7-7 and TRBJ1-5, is GAGVSQSPRYKVTKRGQDVTLRCDPISSHATLYWYQQALGQGPEFLTYFNYEAQPDKSGLPSDRFSAERPEGSISTLTIQRTEQRDSAMYRCATTGTGSYQPQHFGDGTRLSIL.

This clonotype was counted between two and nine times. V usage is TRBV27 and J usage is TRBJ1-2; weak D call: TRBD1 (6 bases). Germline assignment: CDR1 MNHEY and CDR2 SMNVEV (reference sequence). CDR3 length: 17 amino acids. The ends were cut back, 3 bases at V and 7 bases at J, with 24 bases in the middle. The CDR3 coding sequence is TGTGCCAGCAGTTTGGGACACCCCGGGGCCCTAAGAAGTGGCTACACCTTC. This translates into CASSLGHPGALRSGYTF.

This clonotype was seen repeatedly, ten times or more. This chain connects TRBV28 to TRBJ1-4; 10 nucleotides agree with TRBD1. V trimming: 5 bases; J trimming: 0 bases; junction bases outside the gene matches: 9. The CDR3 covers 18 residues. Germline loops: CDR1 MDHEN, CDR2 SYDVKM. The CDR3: CASSVPGQGFPTNEKLFF. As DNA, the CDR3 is TGTGCCAGCAGTGTTCCGGGACAGGGGTTTCCAACTAATGAAAAACTGTTTTTT.